The source of this TCR beta chain is a study of T-cell memory formation after mild COVID-19 (dated by TCRdb to the early 2020s). Background on the whole study: Most TCR sequence clusters were specific to one of the two donors. In two donors, T-cell clones that expanded and contracted after mild COVID-19 were tracked by sequencing TCRalpha and TCRbeta repertoires over time. The cohort was made up of two young adult volunteers, one female and one male, who were previously healthy. Study-level results and caveats: From day 15 to 85, contracting clones showed balanced CD4/CD8 phenotypes, whereas a second wave of clones that expanded from day 15 to 37 leaned towards CD4+. Contracting CD4+ clones turned up mainly in the CM and EM memory subsets, whereas EMRA was where CD8+ clones were enriched. The study included only a couple of mild cases, and larger cohorts that include severe cases with pre-infection samples were judged to be necessary. Some responding clones were detected in pre-infection memory, suggesting pre-existing cross-reactive memory T cells joined the SARS-CoV-2 response. Whether the second-wave clones peaking on day 37 were SARS-CoV-2 specific was not confirmed.

As concerns this clonotype: Its recognized antigen is unknown. One base away there is no much larger clone; base qualities are not given.

Ficoll-Paque density gradient centrifugation was the method used to isolate PBMCs. Sequencer: Illumina NovaSeq 6000. cDNA libraries for TCRalpha and TCRbeta were prepared by 5'RACE using constant-segment primers, with sample barcodes and unique molecular identifiers added. RNA was extracted from every sample with Trizol reagent. The libraries were amplified in two PCR steps, and the second step added a second sample barcode and Illumina TruSeq adapters. Sequencing of libraries was performed on an Illumina NovaSeq with 2 x 150 bp paired-end reads. As for the authors' bioinformatics: Demultiplexing of reads and collapsing into UMI-guided consensus sequences were performed with migec v1.2.7. Using mixcr v2.1.11, UMI consensuses were aligned to TRA and TRB V and J templates and then assembled into clonotypes. Clonotypes were classified as expanded or contracted when called significant by both edgeR and NoisET, with noise models trained on biological replicates. For edgeR calls, a false discovery rate-adjusted p below 0.01 and a log2 fold-change threshold of 1 were applied. PCA with hierarchical clustering of max-normalized trajectories of the 1000 most abundant clonotypes was used as exploratory dynamics analysis. The CD4 or CD8 phenotype of responding clones was assigned using the separately sequenced CD4+ and CD8+ repertoires. TCRdb trimmed the raw reads at Q25, called clones with MiXCR and kept productive beta chains. Each entry merges the rows of one CDR3 protein and shows their most common DNA and genes. V and J calls and clone size were set by TCRdb, not the authors. The sample table contains approximately 150,000 distinct CDR3 sequences; only one count was recorded for less than 20% of them. Approximately 2.4% of the sample is taken by the ten largest.

At the junction V is shortened by 9 bases and J by 8 bases; bases outside the gene matches: 7. Reading the germline V gene (reference sequence) gives CDR1 SGHNT and CDR2 YYREEE. From cysteine to phenylalanine, the CDR3 is 12 amino acids long. Just the 36-base CDR3 DNA is kept, in frame starting at base 1. Input material: PBMCs or a T cell subset sorted from them (not recorded which). The TCR was taken from an adult woman who had mild COVID-19 (a few samples of this study predate the infection). The sample titles of this study are shuffled in the database, so cell type and time point are left out; the donor was told from shared clones. The V and J genes are TRBV5-4 and TRBJ2-1, with 8 bases in between that match TRBD2. Read as DNA, the sequence is TGTGCCACCCTTCGGGAGGGATATGAGCAGTTCTTC. Translated, it gives CATLREGYEQFF.